This T cell receptor beta chain was sequenced in a study of T cell repertoires in cytomegalovirus infection. The overall study: Public TCR beta signatures indicated both CMV infection and matching HLA type. Study-level findings and limits: Ex vivo, HLA-C-restricted CMV-specific TCR beta clonotypes prevailed over the rest of the response.

CDR3 length: 15 residues. V lost 5 bases and J lost 3; bases outside the gene matches: 8. This clonotype was picked up a small number of times. Its antigen is currently unknown. TCRdb recomputed calls from the reads with MiXCR, one row per CDR3 protein. Of fewer than 200,000 distinct CDR3 sequences in the sample, about a fifth were seen once. Material: CD8+ T cells from cultured PBMCs, obtained from culture after CMV antigen stimulation. The chain joins TRBV12-3 or TRBV12-4 to TRBJ1-2; 8 bases agree with TRBD1. This clonotype originated in a human donor in good health (CMV status not recorded). Some clones in this sample may be carry-over from other donors' samples. The CDR3 sequence is CASSPLGQEDYGYTF. In DNA, the CDR3 is TGTGCCAGCAGTCCTCTGGGACAGGAAGACTATGGCTACACCTTC.